This TCR beta chain was obtained from a study of control samples from healthy donors and cancer patients. Using immunoSEQ multiplex PCR, the repertoire was profiled, and TCRdb retains in-frame clones only, with some absent. The repertoire holds 120,000 or so clones, around 92% seen once, with under 0.7% in the top ten. Germline V CDR1 and CDR2: MNHEY, SVGAGI. The CDR3 has 14 amino acids. Trimming took 4 bases from V and 5 from J, leaving 14 bases between them. V usage is TRBV6-5 and J usage is TRBJ1-1; D perhaps matches TRBD1 (6 bases). Sequenced input: PBMCs. This clonotype originated in an older man with head and neck cancer. CDR3 protein: CASSLGTLGTEAFF. CDR3 DNA sequence: TGTGCCAGCAGTTTAGGGACATTGGGGACTGAAGCTTTCTTT.